Listed below are T cell receptor beta chains from one sample, sequenced in a study of blood T cells in healthy people across ages. Using its own MiXCR run on the 5' RACE reads, TCRdb lists one record per CDR3 protein. In the table there are 540,000 or so distinct CDR3 sequences, roughly 29% of which are singletons. The sample comprised blood. These receptors originate from a woman in her 70s in good health. Each CDR3 is given with its conserved first and last residue. The order of the fields is D gene, J gene, clone size, V gene, CDR3 DNA, CDR3 protein. The D gene is left open where the match is weak. Some rows mark clone size as missing; the rest say once, few, many or name a class of expanded clone.

D gene: TRBD1
J gene: TRBJ1-4
clone size: .
V gene: TRBV12-3/TRBV12-4
CDR3 DNA: TGTGCCAGCAGTTTGACAGGGGGCATCGAAAAACTGTTTTTT
CDR3 protein: CASSLTGGIEKLFF

D gene: .
J gene: TRBJ2-4
clone size: .
V gene: TRBV2
CDR3 DNA: TGTGCCAGCAGCCCTGGACAGAGTTTAGCCAAAAACATTCAGTACTTC
CDR3 protein: CASSPGQSLAKNIQYF

D gene: TRBD1
J gene: TRBJ2-7
clone size: many
V gene: TRBV7-9
CDR3 DNA: TGTGCCAGCAGCTTGGGACAGGGGTCTTCCTACGAGCAGTACTTC
CDR3 protein: CASSLGQGSSYEQYF

D gene: .
J gene: TRBJ1-4
clone size: .
V gene: TRBV27
CDR3 DNA: TGTGCCAGCAGTTTTGGGATGGATACAAATGAAAAACTGTTTTTT
CDR3 protein: CASSFGMDTNEKLFF

D gene: TRBD1
J gene: TRBJ1-3
clone size: .
V gene: TRBV20-1
CDR3 DNA: TGCAGTGCTTATAACACAGGACAGGGTAGCGACACCATATACTTT
CDR3 protein: CSAYNTGQGSDTIYF

D gene: TRBD2
J gene: TRBJ2-5
clone size: few
V gene: TRBV20-1
CDR3 DNA: TGCAGTGCTAGAGGGCGACCAGCGGGGGGGCAAGAGACCCAGTACTTC
CDR3 protein: CSARGRPAGGQETQYF

D gene: TRBD2
J gene: TRBJ2-5
clone size: .
V gene: TRBV4-2
CDR3 DNA: TGTGCCAGCAGCCAAGGGATCGGTAGCGGGGTGTCCCAAGAGACCCAGTACTTC
CDR3 protein: CASSQGIGSGVSQETQYF

D gene: .
J gene: TRBJ1-2
clone size: .
V gene: TRBV20-1
CDR3 DNA: TGCAGTGCTAGAGATATGGGAGGCTATGGCTACACCTTC
CDR3 protein: CSARDMGGYGYTF

D gene: .
J gene: TRBJ2-3
clone size: .
V gene: TRBV5-1
CDR3 DNA: TGCGCCAGCAGCTCGGATACAGGGAAAGATACGCAGTATTTT
CDR3 protein: CASSSDTGKDTQYF

D gene: TRBD2
J gene: TRBJ2-7
clone size: few
V gene: TRBV7-2
CDR3 DNA: TGTGCCAGCAGCTTAAGTGCTAGCGGTCTTAAAGAGCAGTACTTC
CDR3 protein: CASSLSASGLKEQYF

D gene: TRBD1
J gene: TRBJ1-4
clone size: .
V gene: TRBV6-1
CDR3 DNA: TGTGCCAGTCAGGACAGGAGGTATGAAAAACTGTTTTTT
CDR3 protein: CASQDRRYEKLFF

D gene: .
J gene: TRBJ2-5
clone size: .
V gene: TRBV3-1
CDR3 DNA: TGTGCCAGCAGCCAAGATCCTACGCTTAGCGGAGAGACCCAGTACTTC
CDR3 protein: CASSQDPTLSGETQYF

D gene: .
J gene: TRBJ2-5
clone size: .
V gene: TRBV20-1
CDR3 DNA: TGCAGTGCATCGTACGGGGCGGATCAAGAGACCCAGTACTTC
CDR3 protein: CSASYGADQETQYF

D gene: TRBD1
J gene: TRBJ2-7
clone size: .
V gene: TRBV4-1
CDR3 DNA: TGCGCCAGCAGGGCCGGGACAGGGGCGATCTACGAGCAGTACTTC
CDR3 protein: CASRAGTGAIYEQYF

D gene: TRBD1
J gene: TRBJ2-2
clone size: .
V gene: TRBV5-1
CDR3 DNA: TGCGCCAGCAGCCAAGACAGGGTGAACACCGGGGAGCTGTTTTTT
CDR3 protein: CASSQDRVNTGELFF